This entry is about one T cell receptor (beta chain). This clone's antigen is unknown. It has no much larger one-base neighbor in the sample; base qualities were not kept. The germline V gene yields SQVTM for CDR1 and ANQGSEA for CDR2. The V and J ends are trimmed by 4 bases and 6 bases, leaving 12 bases between them. Its CDR3 holds 12 amino acids, cysteine through phenylalanine. The entry retains the CDR3 DNA only, 36 bases that are in frame from base 1. This record belongs to a study of T cell responses to AZD1222 COVID-19 vaccine (dated by TCRdb to about 2021). Study-level background: AZD1222 recipients with second doses at about 4 weeks or about 12 weeks were pooled, because spike-specific TCR depth and breadth did not differ between schedules. TCR sequencing covered over 230 trial participants: around 210 given two doses of AZD1222 and 26 given two doses of MenACWY control vaccine. Trial participants were enrolled into age subgroups of 18-55, 56-69 and 70-plus years, which contained 148, 28 and 57 TCR-sequenced participants, respectively. General study outcomes and caveats: The 56-69-year group was small, and its depth increase did not reach significance, likely because of low power. Vaccine-associated CD4 TCRs spanned the whole spike protein, with dominant responses in regions 160-218 and 743-854. Conclusions about previously exposed vaccinees were limited because only six AZD1222 recipients were SARS-CoV-2 seropositive at baseline. Because no day 14 peak-response samples were available, repertoires were characterized only after the peak T cell response. After two AZD1222 doses, spike-specific TCR breadth and depth were significantly higher than at day 0 and than in MenACWY recipients. Participants were mostly white British and included more females than males, and it was suggested by the authors that clonal diversity may have been underestimated. Reportedly, close to half of the unique spike-specific TCRs recognized epitopes lying outside the regions that are mutated in the B.1.351 and B.1.1.7 variants.

The CDR3 regions of human TCRbeta chains were subjected to immunosequencing. In the paper's pipeline: Repertoire TCRs were checked for matches against a reference library of SARS-CoV-2-specific TCRs that had been generated using the MIRA antigen-specificity platform. Breadth meant the fraction of unique TCRs that were SARS-CoV-2-associated, whereas depth meant the fraction of total T cells that were SARS-CoV-2-associated. Using the MIRA data, each spike-specific TCR was mapped to the spike region that the TCR reacts to and placed in a CD4 or CD8 class. Log10-transformed breadth and depth values were compared by one-way ANOVA with Sidak's multiple comparisons tests. Here the immuneACCESS table is served through TCRdb, limited to in-frame sequences with V and J called. Missing clones are a known gap in these copies; in checked studies unresolved V genes cover under half, and the rest lacks a known reason. D and trimming were read from the DNA, whereas the V and J calls and clone size are those reported in that table. The sample records about 120,000 clones, approximately 84% of which are singletons. The ten largest clonotypes hold approximately 9.3% of the sample.

Explained via the paper, the time point label denotes: baseline before first vaccination. Vaccinee samples were obtained from the UK trials COV001 and COV002, which included a single-blind randomized controlled phase 2/3 trial of AZD1222 (ChAdOx1 nCoV-19) in healthy adults. Trial participant PBMC samples were collected at day 0 and day 28 after the second dose for TCRbeta chain sequencing. This TCR was sampled from an adult in good health. The receptor chain draws on TRBV29-1 and TRBJ1-1; the D region possibly corresponds to TRBD1 (6 bases align). This sample comprised peripheral blood, obtained on day 0 of AZD1222 vaccination. The CDR3 sequence is CSVALGQSEAFF. In nucleotides, the sequence is TGCAGCGTTGCTCTTGGACAGTCTGAAGCTTTCTTT.